Many counts were recorded for the clone carrying this T cell receptor beta chain. The data stem from a study of T cells in Graves' hyperthyroidism and ophthalmopathy. Uncontrolled infection, other autoimmune disease, pregnancy or lactation excluded patients. CDR3 length equals 12 residues. V shed 4 bases and J shed 3 bases, with 6 bases lying between them. CDR1 is KGHDR and CDR2 is SFDVKD in the germline V gene. Amplification yielded TCR beta CDR3 regions, with RNA transcripts as the source. The HTBI set primed first-round TCR CDR3 RT-PCR. TCRdb reanalysed the multiplex PCR reads using MiXCR and keeps one entry per CDR3 protein. The sample shows 250,000 or so distinct CDR3 sequences, about 14% of them seen only once.

This TCR was sampled from a woman aged 40 to 49 with Graves' hyperthyroidism that later progressed to Graves' ophthalmopathy. Sequencing was performed on blood. The V call is TRBV24-1, the J call TRBJ2-7; D ambiguous. Written as DNA, the CDR3 is TGTGCCACCAGTGAAGGCAACTACGAGCAGTACTTC. Its translation is CATSEGNYEQYF.